This TCR beta chain was found in a study of T cells in Graves' hyperthyroidism and ophthalmopathy. Overall study results and limits: Blood shared most expanded thyroid clonotypes above 0.001.

PBMCs were sourced from roughly 9.7 ml fresh peripheral blood. Amplification yielded TCR beta CDR3 regions, with RNA transcripts as the source. TCR CDR3 regions were first amplified by RT-PCR with HTBI primers. TCRdb processed the multiplex PCR reads anew with MiXCR; each CDR3 protein has one entry. The profile shows about 740,000 distinct CDR3 sequences, 12% to 15% of them singletons. For this clonotype: What it binds is not known.

Sequenced sample: blood. This TCR was sampled from a woman between 18 and 30 years old with Graves' hyperthyroidism.

DNA of the CDR3: TGTGCCAGCAGTGTTGGACTAGACTACTACGAGCAGTACTTC. It yields the protein CASSVGLDYYEQYF. The V gene is TRBV2, the J gene TRBJ2-7; the match to TRBD2 covers 7 bases. CDR1 is SNHLY and CDR2 is FYNNEI in the germline V gene. V lost 4 bases, J lost 3 bases, and 6 bases stayed unmatched. The CDR3 length is 14 residues. The full variable domain, its missing parts supplied by reference TRBV2 and TRBJ2-7, is EPEVTQTPSHQVTQMGQEVILRCVPISNHLYFYWYRQILGQKVEFLVSFYNNEISEKSEIFDDQFSVERPDGSNFTLKIRSTKLEDSAMYFCASSVGLDYYEQYFGPGTRLTVT.